These 24 T cell receptor beta chains share one sample of origin, sequenced in a study of blood T cell repertoires in COVID-19. Some clones are missing from TCRdb's copy, which holds only in-frame ones; the method was immunoSEQ multiplex PCR. The data contain about 310,000 clones, around 89% of them seen just once; the ten biggest clones take up approximately 9.8%. Sequenced: PBMCs or T cells enriched from blood (not recorded which). These receptors all stem from a woman aged 40 to 50 who had recovered from COVID-19.

The V call is TRBV12-3 or TRBV12-4, the J call TRBJ1-5; no firm D call. The CDR3 spans 13 residues. V was clipped by 2 bases and J by 3 bases, with 5 bases between them. The CDR3 DNA reads TGTGCCAGCAGTTTAATGGCCAATCAGCCCCAGCATTTT. Amino acids: CASSLMANQPQHF.

This rearrangement joins TRBV10-1 to TRBJ2-3; 7 nucleotides align to TRBD2. V lost 2 bases and J lost 3; bases outside the gene matches: 5. Germline V gene lookup returns CDR1 WNHNN and CDR2 SYGVQD (reference sequence). The CDR3 contains 15 residues. For the CDR3, the DNA is TGCGCCAGCAGTGAGGAGCGGGGATGGACAGATACGCAGTATTTT. Its protein is CASSEERGWTDTQYF.

CDR3 region: CASSETSGGAHEQFF. CDR3 nucleotides: TGTGCCAGCAGCGAGACTAGCGGGGGGGCCCATGAGCAGTTCTTC. This chain uses TRBV28 with TRBJ2-1; 14 bases are shared with TRBD2. The V segment lost 6 bases and the J segment 8 bases; nucleotides outside the gene matches: 6. Germline CDR1 MDHEN, CDR2 SYDVKM. This CDR3 has 15 amino acids.

This clone was observed once. At the DNA level, this CDR3 is encoded by other sequences in the same sample as well. This chain links TRBV18 with TRBJ2-7; the match to TRBD1 covers 9 bases. The CDR3 totals 14 residues. Germline V lookup: CDR1 KGHSH, CDR2 LQKENI. V dropped 3 bases and J dropped 3; count of bases not matched to a gene: 3. In DNA form, the CDR3 reads TGTGCCAGCTCACCCGGGACAGGGTACTACGAGCAGTACTTC. This translates into CASSPGTGYYEQYF.

This clone has only a few counts. In the same sample, other DNA sequences code for this CDR3. The chain uses TRBV7-2 and TRBJ1-2, with 8 bases that match TRBD1. Germline CDR1 is SGHTA and CDR2 is FQGNSA. Germline trimming cut 5 bases from V and 5 bases from J; bases unmatched to any gene: 7. The CDR3 extends over 14 amino acids. CDR3 bases: TGTGCCAGCAGCCTCGGACAGGGTGGATATGGCTACACCTTC. It translates to CASSLGQGGYGYTF.

This rearrangement joins TRBV11-3 to TRBJ2-1, with TRBD2 matching 7 bases. CDR1 SGHNT and CDR2 YENEEA come from the germline V gene. The CDR3 totals 11 residues. With 5 bases clipped from V and 12 bases from J, the junction kept 4 bases outside the gene matches. The CDR3: CASSRDYGQFF. In nucleotides, the CDR3 is TGTGCCAGCAGCCGGGACTACGGGCAGTTCTTC.

The chain uses TRBV30 and TRBJ1-6; 7 bases are a match to TRBD1. This CDR3 is built from 15 residues. Trimming took 0 bases from V and 6 from J; bases not matched to a gene: 5. Germline loops: CDR1 GTSNPN, CDR2 SVGIG (reference sequence). CDR3 sequence reads: CAWSVQGKSNSPLHF. Written as DNA, the CDR3 is TGTGCCTGGAGTGTACAGGGGAAGTCTAATTCACCCCTCCACTTT.

The CDR3 DNA reads as TGTGCCAGCAGCAAAGTACCGACCCGGGATGCTGGGGCAGATACGCAGTATTTT. Translation gives CASSKVPTRDAGADTQYF. The chain uses TRBV21-1 and TRBJ2-3; whether TRBD2, the table's D call, matches the DNA was not checked. TRBV21-1 is a documented pseudogene. The CDR3 length is 18 residues.

This sequence joins TRBV4-1 and TRBJ1-1; 8 bases are a match to TRBD1. J gave up 4 bases and V 0 bases, and 10 bases lay outside the gene matches. This CDR3 is built from 17 residues. CDR1 is MGHRA, CDR2 YSYEKL, per germline. This CDR3 is CASSQETGALVVTEAFF. The CDR3 DNA is TGCGCCAGCAGCCAAGAGACAGGGGCCCTCGTTGTCACTGAAGCTTTCTTT.

J is TRBJ2-3 and V is TRBV14; D is perhaps TRBD2 (6 bases). The ends were cut back, 1 base at V and 4 bases at J, with 15 bases in the middle. The CDR3 loop spans 16 amino acids. The germline V gene has CDR1 SGHDN and CDR2 FVKESK. CDR3 protein: CASSQALTSWADTQYF. The CDR3 DNA follows: TGTGCCAGCAGCCAAGCTTTAACTAGCTGGGCAGATACGCAGTATTTT.

The rearrangement links TRBV5-1 to TRBJ2-2; TRBD1 aligns across 11 bases. Germline values: CDR1 SGHRS, CDR2 YFSETQ. CDR3 length equals 14 residues. V shed 4 bases, J shed 6 bases, and the junction held 2 bases outside the gene matches. The CDR3 loop reads CASSMGQGAGELFF. Written as DNA, the CDR3 is TGCGCCAGCAGCATGGGACAGGGGGCCGGGGAGCTGTTTTTT.

The chain has TRBV2 and TRBJ1-2; no definite D call. V shed 5 bases and J shed 4 bases, with 8 bases lying between them. CDR1 is SNHLY, CDR2 FYNNEI, per germline. The CDR3 loop spans 12 amino acids. The CDR3 nucleotides are TGTGCCAGCAGTACAGATTTCTATGGCTACACCTTC. This sequence encodes CASSTDFYGYTF.

The rearrangement links TRBV3-1 (or the pseudogene TRBV3-2) to TRBJ1-1; D may be TRBD1 (6 bases). The ends were cut back, 0 bases at V and 5 bases at J, with 22 bases in the middle. Germline V gene sequence: CDR1 LGHDT, CDR2 YNNKEL (reference sequence). CDR3 length: 18 amino acids. CDR3 sequence: CASSQDVRTARRGTEAFF. CDR3 nucleotides: TGTGCCAGCAGCCAAGATGTTCGGACAGCCCGTCGAGGAACTGAAGCTTTCTTT.

V usage is TRBV18 and J usage is TRBJ2-7; D might be TRBD2 (5 bases). CDR1 KGHSH and CDR2 LQKENI come from the germline V gene. This CDR3 spans 16 amino acids. Trimming stripped 5 bases from V and 0 bases from J, with 17 bases between. The CDR3 coding sequence is TGTGCCAGCTCATCCTCTAGCCTTAGGAGCTCCTACGAGCAGTACTTC. Residues: CASSSSSLRSSYEQYF.

This chain joins TRBV7-9 and TRBJ1-5, with D unresolved. The CDR3 consists of 12 residues. Germline V gene sequence: CDR1 SEHNR, CDR2 FQNEAQ (reference sequence). The ends were cut back, 5 bases at V and 5 bases at J, with 7 bases in the middle. For the CDR3, the DNA is TGTGCCAGCAGCCTTGCGGATCAGCCCCAGCATTTT. Translating it yields CASSLADQPQHF.

The V gene is TRBV19, the J gene TRBJ2-7; 8 positions agree with TRBD1. CDR3 length: 14 residues. V lost 6 bases to trimming and J lost 2 bases; unmatched junction nucleotides: 6. Per germline, CDR1 LNHDA and CDR2 SQIVND (reference sequence). The CDR3, as DNA: TGTGCCAGTAGGGTACAGGGGGGAACCTACGAGCAGTACTTC. This codes for CASRVQGGTYEQYF.

This chain links TRBV25-1 with TRBJ2-7; 10 nucleotides line up with TRBD2. This CDR3 is built from 15 residues. J lost 2 bases, V lost 4 bases, and 5 bases had no gene match. Germline V lookup: CDR1 MGHDK, CDR2 SYGVNS. CDR3 coding DNA: TGTGCCAGCAGTGGGGAACTAGCGGGGCCCTACGAGCAGTACTTC. As protein: CASSGELAGPYEQYF.

J is TRBJ2-7 and V is TRBV29-1; 9 bases line up with TRBD2. CDR1 and CDR2 (germline): SQVTM, ANQGSEA. V was clipped by 7 bases and J by 4 bases; unmatched bases: 11. This CDR3 has 14 residues. The CDR3 region is CSAIRSGSLYEQYF. The CDR3, as DNA: TGCAGCGCCATTCGTAGCGGGAGTTTATACGAGCAGTACTTC.

The J gene is TRBJ1-4, the V gene TRBV19; D is possibly TRBD1 (6 bases). CDR3 length: 14 residues. Germline assignment: CDR1 LNHDA and CDR2 SQIVND (reference sequence). V dropped 4 bases and J dropped 3 bases, with 9 bases sitting between them. The CDR3 bases are TGTGCCAGTAGTACTGGACAGCCTAATGAAAAACTGTTTTTT. Its translation is CASSTGQPNEKLFF.

This chain joins TRBV25-1 and TRBJ1-2; weak D call: TRBD1 (5 bases). V gave up 2 bases and J gave up 8 bases, with 15 bases separating them. This CDR3 spans 14 amino acids. Germline-derived CDR1 and CDR2 are MGHDK and SYGVNS. The CDR3 nucleotides read TGTGCCAGCAGTGAAGCGGGGCCGTGGTCCGGCTACACCTTC. Its translation: CASSEAGPWSGYTF.

The chain couples TRBV20-1 to TRBJ1-2; D perhaps matches TRBD1 (5 bases). The CDR3 loop spans 11 amino acids. The V and J ends lost 3 bases and 14 bases respectively, with 16 bases between them. CDR1 and CDR2 from the germline V gene are DFQATT and SNEGSKA (reference sequence). CDR3 nucleotides: TGCAGTGCTAGTTTAGGGGCCTTTGGGACCTTC. Protein sequence: CSASLGAFGTF.

The chain combines TRBV7-5 with TRBJ2-7; whether TRBD2, the table's D call, matches the DNA was not checked. TRBV7-5 is marked as a pseudogene. The CDR3 consists of 13 residues. In nucleotides, the CDR3 is TGTGCCAGACAGCCTAGCGGCTCGGGTGGGCAGTACTTC. Translating it yields CARQPSGSGGQYF.

The chain recombines TRBV9 with TRBJ2-3, with 14 bases aligning to TRBD2. The CDR3 has 16 residues. The germline V gene encodes CDR1 SGDLS and CDR2 YYNGEE. After removal of 2 bases from V and 7 bases from J, the junction contained 6 bases not matched to a gene. The DNA for the CDR3 is TGTGCCAGCAGCGTCGGGACTAGCGGGAGCCCTCATACGCAGTATTTT. Translated, it gives CASSVGTSGSPHTQYF.

The rearrangement uses TRBV9 and TRBJ2-7, with 8 bases that match TRBD1. Germline values: CDR1 SGDLS, CDR2 YYNGEE. This CDR3 has 15 amino acids. The V and J ends lost 0 bases and 4 bases, in that order; junction bases with no gene match: 6. CDR3 sequence (DNA): TGTGCCAGCAGCGTAGTCCAAGGACAGGGTTACGAGCAGTACTTC. Translating gives CASSVVQGQGYEQYF.